The 8 T cell receptor beta chains given below trace back to one sample, sequenced in a study of T cell responses to AZD1222 COVID-19 vaccine. TCRdb's table, derived via immunoSEQ multiplex PCR, lists solely in-frame clones and lacks some. This table holds 100,000 or so clones, more than 75% found once. The sequenced sample was peripheral blood, obtained on day 0 of AZD1222 vaccination. The receptors here all came from an adult in good health.

The V call is TRBV3-1 (or the pseudogene TRBV3-2), the J call TRBJ2-7; no firm D call. The V end lost 0 bases, the J end lost 6 bases, and 9 bases lay between the germline ends. There are 13 residues in the CDR3. The germline gives CDR1 LGHDT, CDR2 YNNKEL (reference sequence). The CDR3 nucleotides read TGTGCCAGCAGCCAAGATATGGTACGCGAGCAGTACTTC. Amino acids: CASSQDMVREQYF.

The chain links TRBV3-1 (or the pseudogene TRBV3-2) to TRBJ2-1; 11 nucleotides line up with TRBD2. With 0 bases clipped from V and 5 bases from J, the junction kept 6 bases outside the gene matches. This CDR3 comprises 17 residues. Germline CDR1 LGHDT, CDR2 YNNKEL (reference sequence). Here the CDR3 DNA reads TGTGCCAGCAGCCAAGAAACTAGCGGGAGAAGAAACAATGAGCAGTTCTTC. This encodes CASSQETSGRRNNEQFF.

This clone showed up just a few times. The CDR3 loop reads CASSYRGNSYNEQFF. CDR3 DNA: TGTGCCAGCAGCTACCGAGGTAACTCCTACAATGAGCAGTTCTTC. V is TRBV7-2 and J is TRBJ2-1; no clear D gene. CDR3 length: 15 amino acids. The V end was cut by 4 bases, the J end by 0 bases, with 10 bases between. Germline V gene lookup returns CDR1 SGHTA and CDR2 FQGNSA.

The chain joins TRBV7-9 to TRBJ1-1, with 8 bases lining up with TRBD1. The J segment lost 4 bases and the V segment lost 1 base, leaving 5 bases of the junction unmatched. The CDR3 has 15 amino acids. CDR1 is SEHNR, CDR2 FQNEAQ, per germline (reference sequence). CDR3: CASSLVRTGSTEAFF. CDR3 bases: TGTGCCAGCAGCTTAGTCCGGACAGGGAGCACTGAAGCTTTCTTT. Together with reference TRBV7-9 and TRBJ1-1, the CDR3 gives the full variable domain: DTGVSQNPRHKITKRGQNVTFRCDPISEHNRLYWYRQTLGQGPEFLTYFQNEAQLEKSRLLSDRFSAERPKGSFSTLEIQRTEQGDSAMYLCASSLVRTGSTEAFFGQGTRLTVV.

This chain uses TRBV9 with TRBJ1-6; D possibly corresponds to TRBD1 (6 bases). V was pared by 4 bases and J by 9 bases, with 20 bases between. The CDR3 extends over 16 amino acids. Germline V gives CDR1 SGDLS, CDR2 YYNGEE. CDR3: CASSKIPGLQGSPLHF. CDR3 DNA: TGTGCCAGCAGCAAGATTCCGGGATTACAGGGTTCACCCCTCCACTTT.

The DNA for the CDR3 is TGTGCCAGCAGCCCTTCAAGTGGGAGGAGCTCCTACAATGAGCAGTTCTTC. This codes for CASSPSSGRSSYNEQFF. The rearrangement links TRBV5-4 to TRBJ2-1, with a possible D match to TRBD2 (6 bases). This CDR3 has 17 residues. V was clipped by 4 bases and J by 0 bases, with 17 bases between them. Germline V gene lookup returns CDR1 SGHNT and CDR2 YYREEE (reference sequence).

The chain is built from TRBV18 and TRBJ1-5, with a weak D call TRBD1 (6 bases). Trimming removed 2 bases at V and 4 bases at J, with 18 bases between. The CDR3 spans 17 residues. Germline V gene lookup returns CDR1 KGHSH and CDR2 LQKENI. As DNA, the CDR3 is TGTGCCAGCTCACCATTTGGCGGGGGGCTTGGTAATCAGCCCCAGCATTTT. Amino acid sequence: CASSPFGGGLGNQPQHF. The variable domain in full, completed from reference TRBV18 and TRBJ1-5, reads NAGVMQNPRHLVRRRGQEARLRCSPMKGHSHVYWYRQLPEEGLKFMVYLQKENIIDESGMPKERFSAEFPKEGPSILRIQQVVRGDSAAYFCASSPFGGGLGNQPQHFGDGTRLSIL.

V is TRBV2 and J is TRBJ2-5; 7 bases match TRBD2. Losses at the gene ends were 2 bases for V and 5 bases for J; bases not matched to a gene: 11. There are 16 residues in the CDR3. From germline, CDR1 is SNHLY and CDR2 FYNNEI. The CDR3 DNA is TGTGCCAGCAGTGAAAGGGCTAGCGGTGGGGGGGAGACCCAGTACTTC. Protein product: CASSERASGGGETQYF.